The 30 T cell receptor beta chains below come from one sample, sequenced in a study of Ad26.COV2.S vaccination and SARS-CoV-2 variants. Treatment here: some 20 received Ad26.COV2.S at low or high dose, single or two shots; roughly 5 received placebo; per-sample allocation not given. Samples came from day 63 after the first vaccine or placebo injection. Sequencing was performed with immunoSEQ multiplex PCR; in TCRdb, only in-frame clones are kept and a portion is missing. The sample lists some 250,000 clones; 88% were seen once. The sequences come from peripheral blood, collected in a trial of Ad26.COV2.S vaccine versus placebo. These receptors were obtained from a person aged 18-65 years who received the Ad26.COV2.S COVID-19 vaccine or a placebo.

This rearrangement joins TRBV28 to TRBJ2-3; 11 nucleotides agree with TRBD2. V shed 10 bases, J shed 8 bases, and the junction held 17 bases outside the gene matches. CDR1 MDHEN and CDR2 SYDVKM come from the germline V gene. The CDR3 covers 16 residues. CDR3 region: CATSPSGTSGSRTQYF. The DNA for the CDR3 is TGTGCCACCTCGCCATCCGGGACTAGCGGTTCACGTACGCAGTATTTT.

The V and J genes are TRBV10-2 and TRBJ2-5; D call uncertain. The germline CDR1 and CDR2 sequences are WSHSY and SAAADI. Trimming removed 8 bases from V and 3 bases from J, with 7 bases in between. The length of the CDR3 is 11 residues. The CDR3 DNA is TGCGCCAGCCTGAAAAAAGAGACCCAGTACTTC. This sequence encodes CASLKKETQYF.

This sequence joins TRBV19 and TRBJ2-6, with 10 positions matching TRBD2. This CDR3 is 20 amino acids long. Germline CDR1 and CDR2: LNHDA and SQIVND (reference sequence). With V trimmed by 3 bases and J by 0 bases, 11 bases remained unmatched. CDR3 region: CASSIFLAGAISSGANVLTF. The CDR3 nucleotides are TGTGCCAGTAGTATTTTCCTAGCGGGAGCGATCTCCTCTGGGGCCAACGTCCTGACTTTC.

The rearrangement links TRBV6-5 to TRBJ2-3; D possibly corresponds to TRBD2 (6 bases). The CDR3 extends over 15 amino acids. V gave up 0 bases and J gave up 3 bases, with 10 bases separating them. The germline V gene has CDR1 MNHEY and CDR2 SVGAGI. The DNA of the CDR3 is TGTGCCAGCAGTTACTCGGGGGAGGAGACAGATACGCAGTATTTT. Amino acid sequence: CASSYSGEETDTQYF.

The rearrangement links TRBV7-8 to TRBJ1-6; D not certain. Trimming pared 4 bases from V and 7 bases from J, leaving 11 bases between. The CDR3 consists of 14 residues. The germline V gene encodes CDR1 SGHVS and CDR2 FQNEAQ. The CDR3 loop is CASSSEGRNSPLHF. CDR3 in DNA: TGTGCCAGCAGCTCCGAGGGTAGAAATTCACCCCTCCACTTT. Using reference TRBV7-8 and TRBJ1-6 for the parts outside the CDR3, the full variable domain is GAGVSQSPRYKVAKRGQDVALRCDPISGHVSLFWYQQALGQGPEFLTYFQNEAQLDKSGLPSDRFFAERPEGSVSTLKIQRTQQEDSAVYLCASSSEGRNSPLHFGNGTRLTVT.

This sequence joins TRBV6-5 and TRBJ1-6; no clear D. The V gene lost 0 bases and the J gene lost 9 bases, with 15 bases spanning the gap. This CDR3 region has 16 residues. From germline, CDR1 is MNHEY and CDR2 SVGAGI. The CDR3 reads CASSYSLKGGGSPLHF. The CDR3 nucleotides are TGTGCCAGCAGTTACTCGCTGAAGGGAGGAGGTTCACCCCTCCACTTT.

The CDR3 spells CASSRGPGGNEQFF. In nucleotides, the CDR3 is TGCGCCAGCAGCCGAGGGCCGGGTGGGAATGAGCAGTTCTTC. The chain combines TRBV4-1 with TRBJ2-1; weak D call: TRBD2 (5 bases). Germline loops: CDR1 MGHRA, CDR2 YSYEKL. The CDR3 has 14 amino acids. Trimming pared 4 bases from V and 7 bases from J, leaving 14 bases between.

This rearrangement joins TRBV6-5 to TRBJ2-2, with 8 bases identical to TRBD2. The V gene end was trimmed by 5 bases and the J gene end by 4 bases; junction bases not matched to a gene: 6. The CDR3 sequence is 15 residues long. Per germline, CDR1 MNHEY and CDR2 SVGAGI. The CDR3 DNA is TGTGCCAGCAGTCACGGGGGGGCCAGCACCGGGGAGCTGTTTTTT. Amino acids: CASSHGGASTGELFF.

The chain has TRBV19 and TRBJ2-2; 13 nucleotides line up with TRBD2. This CDR3 is built from 17 residues. V lost 5 bases to trimming and J lost 4 bases; unmatched junction nucleotides: 7. Per the germline V gene, CDR1 is LNHDA and CDR2 is SQIVND (reference sequence). DNA of the CDR3: TGTGCCAGTAGTTTACTAGCGGGGGGGCCGGCCACCGGGGAGCTGTTTTTT. Encoded protein: CASSLLAGGPATGELFF.

This chain uses TRBV29-1 with TRBJ2-7, with 7 bases identical to TRBD1. CDR1 SQVTM and CDR2 ANQGSEA come from the germline V gene. Trimming cost V 0 bases and J 9 bases; bases outside gene matches: 5. This CDR3 has 12 amino acids. The CDR3 here is CSVEEGGRGQYF. The CDR3 DNA sequence: TGCAGCGTTGAAGAAGGGGGCAGAGGGCAGTACTTC.

The chain carries TRBV5-6 and TRBJ2-7; perhaps D is TRBD1 or TRBD2 (5 bases each). Germline V gene data show CDR1 as SGHDT and CDR2 as YYEEEE. The CDR3 loop spans 13 amino acids. Trimming took 5 bases from V and 6 from J, leaving 15 bases between them. CDR3 sequence reads: CASRAGTVGEQYF. The CDR3 coding sequence is TGTGCCAGCAGGGCTGGGACGGTGGGCGAGCAGTACTTC.

J is TRBJ2-5 and V is TRBV5-1, with D possibly being TRBD2 (6 bases). This CDR3 has 14 amino acids. Germline V gene sequence: CDR1 SGHRS, CDR2 YFSETQ. V was trimmed by 1 base and J by 5 bases, leaving 12 bases between them. The CDR3 sequence is CASSLSRGTETQYF. Here the CDR3 DNA reads TGCGCCAGCAGCTTGTCCCGGGGGACGGAGACCCAGTACTTC. Variable domain in full (rest from reference TRBV5-1 and TRBJ2-5): KAGVTQTPRYLIKTRGQQVTLSCSPISGHRSVSWYQQTPGQGLQFLFEYFSETQRNKGNFPGRFSGRQFSNSRSEMNVSTLELGDSALYLCASSLSRGTETQYFGPGTRLLVL.

V is TRBV5-4 and J is TRBJ1-5; weak D call: TRBD1 (5 bases). Germline loops: CDR1 SGHNT, CDR2 YYREEE (reference sequence). The CDR3 extends over 16 amino acids. V dropped 4 bases and J dropped 7 bases, with 21 bases sitting between them. The CDR3 sequence: CASSPRGRVGSQPQHF. Written as DNA, the CDR3 is TGTGCCAGCAGCCCCCGGGGGAGGGTGGGATCGCAGCCCCAGCATTTT.

The chain employs TRBV5-1 and TRBJ1-3; D gene uncertain. Germline CDR1 reads SGHRS; CDR2 reads YFSETQ. CDR3 size: 16 residues. Trimming took 2 bases from V and 0 from J, leaving 12 bases between them. Here the CDR3 reads CASSLYALSSGNTIYF. Written as DNA, the CDR3 is TGCGCCAGCAGCTTATATGCACTTAGCTCTGGAAACACCATATATTTT.

This rearrangement joins TRBV28 to TRBJ2-5; possible D gene TRBD1, 6 bases. The CDR3 spans 15 residues. Trimming left V 3 bases short and J 1 base short, with 12 bases between. The germline CDR1 and CDR2 sequences are MDHEN and SYDVKM. The CDR3 spells CASSLARTAQETQYF. The DNA of the CDR3 is TGTGCCAGCAGTTTGGCCCGGACAGCCCAAGAGACCCAGTACTTC.

This chain uses TRBV6-1 with TRBJ2-5; perhaps TRBD2 as D (5 bases). With 0 bases removed from V and 5 bases from J, the gap between germline ends came to 13 bases. CDR3 length: 15 residues. Germline CDR1 reads MNHNS; CDR2 reads SASEGT. CDR3 sequence (DNA): TGTGCCAGCAGTGAAGCGGGCGGCTCGGGGGAGACCCAGTACTTC. This codes for CASSEAGGSGETQYF.

About this clone itself: Other DNA sequences from this sample encode an identical CDR3 as well. The V and J genes are TRBV6-5 and TRBJ2-1, with D unresolved. Trimming removed 5 bases at V and 0 bases at J, with 8 bases between. Germline V gene lookup returns CDR1 MNHEY and CDR2 SVGAGI. The CDR3 is made up of 14 amino acids. CDR3: CASSPPGSYNEQFF. CDR3 DNA: TGTGCCAGCAGTCCCCCAGGCTCCTACAATGAGCAGTTCTTC.

The chain is built from TRBV21-1 and TRBJ1-1. TRBV21-1 is a listed pseudogene. This CDR3 is 14 amino acids long. The chain's CDR3 is CASSKDGGSTEAFF. The CDR3 coding sequence is TGTGCCAGCAGCAAAGATGGAGGGTCGACTGAAGCTTTCTTT.

The chain carries TRBV4-3 and TRBJ2-7; D is undetermined. Germline lookup yields CDR1 LGHNA and CDR2 YSLEER. V was cut by 2 bases and J by 3 bases, with 14 bases left in between. The CDR3 has 15 residues. CDR3 nucleotide sequence: TGCGCCAGCAGCCAAAAGGCGTTTTCAGGCTACGAGCAGTACTTC. Amino acids: CASSQKAFSGYEQYF.

The rearrangement joins TRBV9 to TRBJ2-1; D is perhaps TRBD2 (5 bases). Germline V gene sequence: CDR1 SGDLS, CDR2 YYNGEE. Trimming took 0 bases from V and 4 from J, leaving 11 bases between them. CDR3 size: 15 residues. CDR3 coding DNA: TGTGCCAGCAGCGTAGAGCCCCGCGGGTACAATGAGCAGTTCTTC. Residues: CASSVEPRGYNEQFF.

This chain joins TRBV5-4 and TRBJ2-2, with 11 bases identical to TRBD2. Germline assignment: CDR1 SGHNT and CDR2 YYREEE (reference sequence). This CDR3 comprises 15 residues. The ends lost 4 bases at V and 8 bases at J; junction bases unmatched: 7. CDR3 sequence: CASSPGTSGSGELFF. The CDR3 bases are TGTGCCAGCAGCCCCGGGACTAGCGGCTCGGGGGAGCTGTTTTTT.

The chain combines TRBV7-9 with TRBJ2-7; 10 positions match TRBD1. Unmatched junction bases numbered 15, after V lost 5 bases and J lost 5 bases. CDR3 length equals 17 residues. Germline CDR1 reads SEHNR; CDR2 reads FQNEAQ (reference sequence). DNA of the CDR3: TGTGCCAGCAGCCCCCGACAGGGGGCGATTGGGGACCACGAGCAGTACTTC. Amino acid sequence: CASSPRQGAIGDHEQYF. Filled out from reference TRBV7-9 and TRBJ2-7, the complete variable domain reads DTGVSQNPRHKITKRGQNVTFRCDPISEHNRLYWYRQTLGQGPEFLTYFQNEAQLEKSRLLSDRFSAERPKGSFSTLEIQRTEQGDSAMYLCASSPRQGAIGDHEQYFGPGTRLTVT.

The chain carries TRBV10-3 and TRBJ1-1; D may be TRBD1 (5 bases). The CDR3 has 13 residues. Trimming pared 7 bases from V and 0 bases from J, leaving 9 bases between. The germline V gene has CDR1 ENHRY and CDR2 SYGVKD. The chain's CDR3 is CAIKVDMNTEAFF. The CDR3 coding sequence is TGTGCCATCAAGGTGGACATGAACACTGAAGCTTTCTTT.

This clone was observed once. The chain links TRBV24-1 to TRBJ1-2; TRBD1 aligns across 12 bases. Germline loops: CDR1 KGHDR, CDR2 SFDVKD. The length of the CDR3 is 18 residues. The J segment lost 4 bases and the V segment lost 4 bases, leaving 12 bases of the junction unmatched. CDR3 region: CATSDSQGQGAGVYGYTF. The DNA for the CDR3 is TGTGCCACCAGTGACTCGCAGGGACAGGGGGCCGGAGTCTATGGCTACACCTTC.

This chain links TRBV5-5 with TRBJ1-1, with TRBD1 matching 7 bases. Germline V gene lookup returns CDR1 SGHKS and CDR2 YYEKEE (reference sequence). Germline trimming cut 5 bases from V and 4 bases from J; bases unmatched to any gene: 14. The CDR3 extends over 16 amino acids. CDR3 bases: TGTGCCAGCAGTCGGCCAATGACAGGGAGTGTCACTGAAGCTTTCTTT. It encodes CASSRPMTGSVTEAFF.

This clone appeared once. The chain couples TRBV20-1 to TRBJ1-2, with D unclear. Trimming took off 0 bases at V and 6 bases at J, with 5 bases between the two ends. The germline gives CDR1 DFQATT, CDR2 SNEGSKA (reference sequence). The CDR3 consists of 11 residues. The CDR3 sequence is CSARDHNGYTF. CDR3 coding DNA: TGCAGTGCTAGAGATCACAATGGCTACACCTTC.

The gene calls are TRBV7-2 and TRBJ2-2, with D tentatively TRBD2 (6 bases). Trimming cost V 8 bases and J 4 bases, with 11 bases left between them. CDR3 size: 13 residues. Per germline, CDR1 SGHTA and CDR2 FQGNSA. The CDR3 here is CASGGQVTGELFF. Written as DNA, the CDR3 is TGTGCCAGCGGAGGGCAGGTCACCGGGGAGCTGTTTTTT.

This clone was recorded many times. V is TRBV4-2 and J is TRBJ2-7; TRBD2 agrees at 7 bases. J gave up 2 bases and V 0 bases, and 4 bases lay outside the gene matches. The CDR3 covers 15 residues. Germline V gene sequence: CDR1 LGHNA, CDR2 YNFKEQ. The CDR3 DNA reads TGTGCCAGCAGCCAAGATGACGGGGGGACCTACGAGCAGTACTTC. Its protein is CASSQDDGGTYEQYF.

The chain couples TRBV30 to TRBJ1-2; tentative D call: TRBD1 (5 bases). There are 14 residues in the CDR3. CDR1 is GTSNPN and CDR2 is SVGIG in the germline V gene (reference sequence). The V gene lost 4 bases and the J gene lost 8 bases, with 20 bases spanning the gap. CDR3 bases: TGTGCCTGGAATCGGGGCCAGGGAGGACGGGGCTACACCTTC. It is translated as CAWNRGQGGRGYTF. Filled out from reference TRBV30 and TRBJ1-2, the complete variable domain reads SQTIHQWPATLVQPVGSPLSLECTVEGTSNPNLYWYRQAAGRGLQLLFYSVGIGQISSEVPQNLSASRPQDRQFILSSKKLLLSDSGFYLCAWNRGQGGRGYTFGSGTRLTVV.

The V gene is TRBV13, the J gene TRBJ2-1; 10 bases are a match to TRBD2. Germline V gene data show CDR1 as PRHDT and CDR2 as FYEKMQ (reference sequence). This CDR3 has 17 amino acids. V was clipped by 1 base and J by 4 bases; unmatched bases: 7. For the CDR3, the DNA is TGTGCCAGCAGCTTAGTTACTAGCGGGATAAAGTACAATGAGCAGTTCTTC. It codes for CASSLVTSGIKYNEQFF.